This T cell receptor (beta chain) was identified during a study of metastatic and nonmetastatic thyroid tumors. Study background: Comparative analysis of repertoires was undertaken across blood and tumor or nodule tissue obtained from malignant and benign thyroid patients. Study results and limitations: In blood and tumor, TCR beta diversity was reportedly significantly higher in malignant thyroid tumors than in benign nodules.

This clone was recorded many times. Its antigen is unknown. As originally analysed: The authors used CDR3 differences across clinicopathological groups to build a distant-metastasis classifier for papillary thyroid cancer. TCRdb re-called the PCR reads through MiXCR. TCRdb's processing, not the authors', yielded these V and J calls. The sample contains roughly 4,600 clones, 20% to 25% of which appear only once. Ahead of thyroid surgery, no patient had received treatment of any kind. Deletions cut 5 bases from V and 0 bases from J, with 10 bases between. The germline V gene encodes CDR1 DFQATT and CDR2 SNEGSKA (reference sequence). This CDR3 has 13 residues.

The clonotype originates from a male donor with papillary thyroid cancer or a benign thyroid nodule (not recorded which). Some clones in this sample may be carry-over from other donors' samples. This sequence joins TRBV20-1 and TRBJ1-1, with D unclear. Sequenced: tumor tissue. The CDR3 spells CSAAAAMNTEAFF. CDR3 sequence (DNA): TGCAGTGCTGCCGCAGCTATGAACACTGAAGCTTTCTTT.